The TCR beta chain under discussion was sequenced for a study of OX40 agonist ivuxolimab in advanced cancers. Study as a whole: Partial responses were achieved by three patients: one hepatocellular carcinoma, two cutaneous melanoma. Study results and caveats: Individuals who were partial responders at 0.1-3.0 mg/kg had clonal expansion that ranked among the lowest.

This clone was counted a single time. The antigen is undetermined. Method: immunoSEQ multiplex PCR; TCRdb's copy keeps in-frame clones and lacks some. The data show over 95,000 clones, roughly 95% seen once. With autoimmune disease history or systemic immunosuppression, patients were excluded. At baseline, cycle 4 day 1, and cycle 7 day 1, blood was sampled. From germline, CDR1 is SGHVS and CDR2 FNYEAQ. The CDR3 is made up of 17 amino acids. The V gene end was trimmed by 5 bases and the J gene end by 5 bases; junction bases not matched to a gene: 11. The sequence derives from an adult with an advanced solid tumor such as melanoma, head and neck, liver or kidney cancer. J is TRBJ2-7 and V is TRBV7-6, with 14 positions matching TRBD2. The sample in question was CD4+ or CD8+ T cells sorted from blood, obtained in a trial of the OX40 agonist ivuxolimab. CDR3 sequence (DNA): TGTGCCAGCAGCCAAGGGACTAGCGGGAGACTAGACCACGAGCAGTACTTC. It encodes CASSQGTSGRLDHEQYF.